The source of this T cell receptor beta chain is a study of long-term antiretroviral therapy in people with HIV. Study results and caveats: Clones that had undergone expansion before ART dominated the repertoire at all time points. Specimen acquisition occurred between the mid-2000s and the late 2010s, potentially under older ART regimens. Transplant donor controls retained higher diversity, though diversity increased after ART.

Version v3.0 of the immunoSEQ assay was performed at survey level. Assay used: immunoSEQ multiplex PCR; TCRdb lists only in-frame clones, some missing. The sample records about 23,000 clones, around 80% being singletons. In the case of this clone: The antigen is undetermined.

V lost 4 bases to trimming and J lost 2 bases, with 24 bases between them. This CDR3 has 18 amino acids. Germline loops: CDR1 SEHNR, CDR2 FQNEAQ (reference sequence). Participants with HIV, all of them, were treated in the United States. Material: unsorted PBMCs, obtained 1.5 years after starting antiretroviral therapy. The chain is built from TRBV7-9 and TRBJ2-7; D might be TRBD2 (5 bases). The source of this sequence is a man aged 25-45 years with HIV. The CDR3 protein is CASSSSQRQTGYPYEQYF. The CDR3 DNA is TGTGCCAGCAGCTCATCACAGCGGCAGACCGGATACCCCTACGAGCAGTACTTC. The full variable domain, rest sourced from reference TRBV7-9 and TRBJ2-7, is DTGVSQNPRHKITKRGQNVTFRCDPISEHNRLYWYRQTLGQGPEFLTYFQNEAQLEKSRLLSDRFSAERPKGSFSTLEIQRTEQGDSAMYLCASSSSQRQTGYPYEQYFGPGTRLTVT.